The clone carrying this T cell receptor (beta chain) was seen many times. The CDR3 consists of 16 residues. Trimming pared 6 bases from V and 0 bases from J, leaving 15 bases between. CDR1 is MNHNS and CDR2 is SASEGT in the germline V gene. This specimen belongs to a study of early T cells in non-severe SARS-CoV-2 infection. The wider study: The study sequenced bulk RNA from unsorted whole blood, with chains unpaired.

TCRdb reprocessed the 5' RACE reads with MiXCR, giving one entry per CDR3 protein. The sample lists about 69,000 distinct CDR3 sequences; 9.5% were seen once. The gene calls are TRBV6-1 and TRBJ1-5; D is uncertain. The sample comprised whole blood. The sequence came from an adult who was a healthcare worker with PCR-confirmed SARS-CoV-2 infection or an uninfected control (not recorded which). CDR3 DNA sequence: TGTGCCAGCAGCTCCGGGGAAGTTTATAGCAATCAGCCCCAGCATTTT. Its protein product is CASSSGEVYSNQPQHF.